The clone carrying this T cell receptor beta chain was seen a handful of times. Antigen: not known. CDR1 MDHEN and CDR2 SYDVKM come from the germline V gene. CDR3 length: 15 residues. V gave up 3 bases and J gave up 6 bases, with 15 bases separating them. This record comes from a study of STAT5B mutations in CD4+ large granular lymphocyte leukemia. The study's findings and limits: Top patient clones used TRBV06 genes more often: 8/27 versus 2/35 in controls.

Sequenced by immunoSEQ multiplex PCR; TCRdb stores in-frame clones only, minus some. The sample includes 20,000 to 25,000 clones, around three quarters seen only once; the top ten take around 4%. The receptor was derived from a human donor in good health. This chain joins TRBV28 and TRBJ1-5; perhaps TRBD1 as D (5 bases). Material for sequencing was CD4+ T cells from blood buffy coats. Written as DNA, the CDR3 is TGTGCCAGCAGTTTCGGGGGAGTCAGCCTTCAGCCCCAGCATTTT. Protein: CASSFGGVSLQPQHF.